The 9 T cell receptor beta chains presented below share a single source sample, sequenced in a study of shared clonotypes between healthy human individuals. This table comes from immunoSEQ multiplex PCR, and its TCRdb copy is limited to in-frame clones, with some not included. The sample has more than 550,000 clones; 55% to 75% are singletons. Sequencing used memory CD4+ T cells sorted from blood. Specified subset: CD45RA-negative fraction. The receptors here all came from a woman in her thirties in good health.

This chain uses TRBV27 with TRBJ2-7; 7 bases map to TRBD1. V shed 6 bases, J shed 4 bases, and the junction held 15 bases outside the gene matches. The V gene's germline CDR1 is MNHEY and CDR2 SMNVEV (reference sequence). CDR3 length: 16 amino acids. CDR3 region: CASRGEGGPVDYEQYF. For the CDR3, the DNA is TGTGCCAGCAGGGGAGAAGGGGGCCCGGTAGATTACGAGCAGTACTTC.

This clone has more than one count but fewer than ten. J is TRBJ1-1 and V is TRBV6-6, with 7 nucleotides matching TRBD1. Per germline, CDR1 MNHNY and CDR2 SVGAGI (reference sequence). With 7 bases clipped from V and 7 bases from J, the junction kept 12 bases outside the gene matches. This CDR3 is 14 amino acids long. The CDR3 coding sequence is TGTGCCAGCACCGATACCGCCCACAGGGGTGAAGCTTTCTTT. Its protein is CASTDTAHRGEAFF.

This clone has a single count. This chain joins TRBV28 and TRBJ1-1, with a weak D call TRBD1 (5 bases). Germline V gene data show CDR1 as MDHEN and CDR2 as SYDVKM. The CDR3 consists of 15 residues. The V end lost 5 bases, the J end lost 3 bases, and 16 bases lay between the germline ends. Here the CDR3 reads CASSPQGEGDTEAFF. The CDR3 coding sequence is TGTGCCAGCAGTCCCCAAGGGGAGGGAGACACTGAAGCTTTCTTT.

V usage is TRBV5-6 and J usage is TRBJ2-1, with D maybe TRBD2 (6 bases). The CDR3 sequence is 16 residues long. Germline CDR1 SGHDT, CDR2 YYEEEE. The V and J ends lost 3 bases and 4 bases respectively, with 17 bases between them. The CDR3 coding sequence is TGTGCCAGCAGCTCTTATGGGCCGGGACTTTACAATGAGCAGTTCTTC. Amino acids: CASSSYGPGLYNEQFF.

The chain uses TRBV2 and TRBJ2-7; D is undetermined. Germline CDR1 reads SNHLY; CDR2 reads FYNNEI. Trimming shortened V by 6 bases and J by 6 bases, and 15 bases separated the two germline ends. The CDR3 consists of 13 residues. For the CDR3, the DNA is TGTGCCAGCAGGGACCAGACTCCCTCCGAGCAGTACTTC. It is translated as CASRDQTPSEQYF.

This clone has ten or more counts. The chain carries TRBV15 and TRBJ2-3; D is perhaps TRBD1 (5 bases). V lost 0 bases and J 4 bases, leaving 14 bases between the germline ends. Germline V gene lookup returns CDR1 LNHNV and CDR2 YYDKDF (reference sequence). The CDR3 loop spans 16 amino acids. CDR3 sequence reads: CATSRDKDQGSDTQYF. CDR3 in DNA: TGTGCCACCAGCAGAGATAAGGACCAGGGTTCAGATACGCAGTATTTT.

The chain combines TRBV6-1 with TRBJ2-7, with D uncertain. The CDR3 contains 11 residues. From germline, CDR1 is MNHNS and CDR2 SASEGT. V was clipped by 7 bases and J by 3 bases, with 7 bases between them. DNA for the CDR3: TGTGCCAGCATGGGCAGCTACGAGCAGTACTTC. Its protein is CASMGSYEQYF.

The chain recombines TRBV5-6 with TRBJ2-3; 10 nucleotides agree with TRBD2. Germline CDR1 is SGHDT and CDR2 is YYEEEE. V trimming: 4 bases; J trimming: 7 bases; junction bases outside the gene matches: 9. This CDR3 comprises 15 residues. DNA of the CDR3: TGTGCCAGCAGCCCTACGACTAGCGGGTCACATACGCAGTATTTT. Its translation is CASSPTTSGSHTQYF.

Only a few counts were recorded for this clone. This chain uses TRBV6-6 with TRBJ2-7; TRBD2 matches 8 bases. Trimming took 8 bases from V and 6 from J; bases not matched to a gene: 12. The CDR3 is made up of 14 amino acids. The germline gives CDR1 MNHNY, CDR2 SVGAGI (reference sequence). CDR3 nucleotides: TGTGCCAGCGGACTAGCATCTGGTTTTGGCGAGCAGTACTTC. Translated, it gives CASGLASGFGEQYF.